This TCR beta chain was recorded in a study of graft-versus-host responses after intestinal transplantation. Study results and limitations: Within allografts, high graft-versus-host to host-versus-graft clonal ratios were seen among patients with graft-donor T cell macrochimerism. Early HvG declines after transplant were associated with peak circulating GvH clone levels.

Sequencing was performed with immunoSEQ multiplex PCR; in TCRdb, only in-frame clones are kept and a portion is missing. Of some 23,000 clones listed, roughly 95% are singletons. Comments on this clone: What it binds is not known.

The source was PBMCs, collected 156 days after intestinal transplant. This clonotype originated in a human patient who received an intestinal transplant, so some T cells may come from the graft donor.

CDR3 bases: TGTGCCAGCAGCCAAGACTTGATCAGGGGAGCCTATGGCTACACCTTC. Its translation is CASSQDLIRGAYGYTF. The rearrangement links TRBV14 to TRBJ1-2; weak D call: TRBD1 (6 bases). The germline V and J ends were trimmed by 0 bases and 4 bases, with 15 bases remaining between them. CDR3 length: 16 amino acids. From germline, CDR1 is SGHDN and CDR2 FVKESK.